One sample yielded the 32 T cell receptor beta chains listed below, sequenced in a study of blood T cells in healthy people across ages. The use of a sample-barcoded 5' primer and a J-beta primer mix characterized a second PCR of about 6 to 11 cycles. TCRdb recomputed calls from the 5' RACE reads with MiXCR, one row per CDR3 protein. The sample contains 780,000 or so distinct CDR3 sequences, approximately 60% of which appear only once. Sequenced input: blood. These receptors were taken from a man aged 40-50 years in good health.

The rearrangement links TRBV6-6 to TRBJ1-2; a possible D gene is TRBD1 (6 bases). The V end lost 2 bases, the J end lost 4 bases, and 17 bases lay between the germline ends. Germline loops: CDR1 MNHNY, CDR2 SVGAGI (reference sequence). CDR3 size: 16 residues. Here the CDR3 DNA reads TGTGCCAGCAGTTACGAGTCAGGGGCAGGGTCCTATGGCTACACCTTC. Translation: CASSYESGAGSYGYTF.

The gene calls are TRBV6-2 or TRBV6-3 and TRBJ1-5; 7 nucleotides line up with TRBD1. CDR1 is MNHEY and CDR2 is SVGEGT in the germline V gene. The CDR3 covers 16 residues. The junction had 5 bases not matched to a gene; V was cut back by 2 bases and J by 1 base. The CDR3 sequence: CASSYGRGTSNQPQHF. The CDR3 bases are TGTGCCAGCAGTTACGGCAGGGGGACGAGCAATCAGCCCCAGCATTTT.

This clonotype was seen only a few times. The rearrangement uses TRBV5-1 and TRBJ2-2; TRBD1 aligns across 8 bases. The V and J ends lost 0 bases and 4 bases, in that order; junction bases with no gene match: 8. Germline assignment: CDR1 SGHRS and CDR2 YFSETQ. The CDR3 totals 17 residues. Here the CDR3 reads CASSLAVTGVSTGELFF. DNA for the CDR3: TGCGCCAGCAGCTTGGCCGTGACAGGGGTGAGCACCGGGGAGCTGTTTTTT.

A note on this clonotype: An end of the junction does not agree with germline; a read error may underlie this. V is TRBV3-1 and J is TRBJ2-1, with unresolved D. CDR3 length: 14 amino acids. Germline V gene lookup returns CDR1 LGHDT and CDR2 YNNKEL (reference sequence). The CDR3 DNA sequence: TGTGCCAGCAACCAAGATCTCAGTGTGAATGAGCAGTTCTTC. Its protein product is CASNQDLSVNEQFF.

V usage is TRBV12-3 or TRBV12-4 and J usage is TRBJ2-5; D remains ambiguous. The DNA end is a closer match to TRBJ2-4, so the J assignment may be wrong. This CDR3 is built from 16 residues. Here the CDR3 DNA reads TGTGCCACCTCGATCGGAACTCGCTGGACCAAAAACATTCAGTACTTC. Translation: CATSIGTRWTKNIQYF.

V gene TRBV9 combines with J gene TRBJ2-3; TRBD2 aligns across 9 bases. The V and J ends lost 0 bases and 5 bases, in that order; junction bases with no gene match: 7. The germline V gene encodes CDR1 SGDLS and CDR2 YYNGEE. The CDR3 has 16 amino acids. This chain's CDR3 is CASSVGIAGVEDTQYF. CDR3 DNA: TGTGCCAGCAGCGTAGGTATAGCGGGAGTGGAAGATACGCAGTATTTT.

V usage is TRBV9 and J usage is TRBJ2-5, with 7 bases that match TRBD2. The J call may be wrong; the DNA end is better matched by TRBJ2-7. The CDR3 extends over 16 amino acids. Germline lookup yields CDR1 SGDLS and CDR2 YYNGEE. In nucleotides, the CDR3 is TGTGCCAGCAGCGTAGGGGGCGGGAGTGGCGCCGGCGAGCAGTACTTC. It yields the protein CASSVGGGSGAGEQYF.

With respect to this clonotype: This may be a read error, as it is one base from a much larger clone. In nucleotides, the CDR3 is TGTGCCAGCAGCTCGGACCTGAATGAGCAGTTCTTC. Translated, it gives CASSSDLNEQFF. J is TRBJ2-1 and V is TRBV7-2; no definite D call. This CDR3 has 12 residues. In germline, CDR1 is SGHTA, CDR2 FQGNSA. Trimming took 4 bases from V and 7 from J, leaving 8 bases between them.

This chain uses TRBV20-1 with TRBJ2-3, with TRBD1 as a possible D gene (8 bases). V lost 6 bases, J lost 6 bases, and 16 bases lay in between. The germline V gene encodes CDR1 DFQATT and CDR2 SNEGSKA (reference sequence). The CDR3 sequence is 13 residues long. This chain's CDR3 is CSASTGGGDTQYF. The CDR3 region has the DNA TGCAGTGCCTCTACAGGGGGAGGGGATACGCAGTATTTT.

V and J are TRBV7-2 and TRBJ2-6, with 11 bases aligning to TRBD2. CDR3 size: 19 residues. Looked up from germline, CDR1 is SGHTA and CDR2 is FQGNSA. Trimming at V came to 1 base and at J to 0 bases, leaving 5 bases not matched to a gene. The CDR3: CASSLGGLAGGSGANVLTF. CDR3 in DNA: TGTGCCAGCAGCTTAGGGGGCCTAGCGGGGGGCTCTGGGGCCAACGTCCTGACTTTC. Filled out from reference TRBV7-2 and TRBJ2-6, the complete variable domain reads GAGVSQSPSNKVTEKGKDVELRCDPISGHTALYWYRQSLGQGLEFLIYFQGNSAPDKSGLPSDRFSAERTGGSVSTLTIQRTQQEDSAVYLCASSLGGLAGGSGANVLTFGAGSRLTVL.

This chain links TRBV20-1 with TRBJ2-5; 8 positions match TRBD1. V was pared by 6 bases and J by 2 bases, with 5 bases of the junction left unmatched. The CDR3 spans 13 residues. Germline V gene sequence: CDR1 DFQATT, CDR2 SNEGSKA (reference sequence). The CDR3 loop reads CSAVYRGQETQYF. CDR3 bases: TGCAGTGCCGTCTACAGGGGGCAAGAGACCCAGTACTTC.

This clonotype was detected a few times. The chain combines TRBV7-3 with TRBJ2-2; D ambiguous. Trimming removed 5 bases at V and 1 base at J, with 8 bases between. The CDR3 is 14 amino acids. Germline V gene sequence: CDR1 SGHTA, CDR2 FQGTGA. CDR3 coding DNA: TGTGCCAGCAGCCCCGGTTTGAACACCGGGGAGCTGTTTTTT. Translating it yields CASSPGLNTGELFF. The full variable domain, with the rest looked up from reference TRBV7-3 and TRBJ2-2, is GAGVSQTPSNKVTEKGKYVELRCDPISGHTALYWYRQSLGQGPEFLIYFQGTGAADDSGLPNDRFFAVRPEGSVSTLKIQRTERGDSAVYLCASSPGLNTGELFFGEGSRLTVL.

The chain recombines TRBV27 with TRBJ1-2, with D tentatively TRBD1 (5 bases). V was shortened by 5 bases and J by 7 bases, with 14 bases between the two germline ends. Germline CDR1 is MNHEY and CDR2 is SMNVEV (reference sequence). The CDR3 sequence is 13 residues long. CDR3 DNA: TGTGCCAGCAGTGTGGGCAGGGATGGTGGCTACACCTTC. Residues: CASSVGRDGGYTF.

The chain has TRBV24-1 and TRBJ2-3; TRBD2 matches 13 bases. The CDR3 contains 16 residues. Per germline, CDR1 KGHDR and CDR2 SFDVKD. The V gene end was trimmed by 4 bases and the J gene end by 6 bases; junction bases not matched to a gene: 6. The CDR3 protein is CATSDRTSGRMDTQYF. For the CDR3, the DNA is TGTGCCACCAGTGACCGGACTAGCGGGAGAATGGATACGCAGTATTTT.

This chain connects TRBV20-1 to TRBJ2-1; D is possibly TRBD2 (5 bases). The germline gives CDR1 DFQATT, CDR2 SNEGSKA (reference sequence). There are 15 residues in the CDR3. The V end lost 4 bases, the J end lost 6 bases, and 19 bases lay between the germline ends. Here the CDR3 reads CSANRDYGPFNEQFF. For the CDR3, the DNA is TGCAGTGCTAACCGCGACTACGGGCCCTTCAATGAGCAGTTCTTC.

The chain employs TRBV6-2 or TRBV6-3 and TRBJ2-7, with D possibly matching TRBD2 (5 bases). The CDR3 sequence is 12 residues long. Germline CDR1 and CDR2: MNHEY and SVGEGT. Trimming stripped 6 bases from V and 12 bases from J, with 18 bases between. The CDR3 coding sequence is TGTGCCAGCAGCCCCCTTCCGGGATTCTCGTACTTC. It codes for CASSPLPGFSYF.

This clonotype was recorded only once. The chain employs TRBV10-3 and TRBJ2-5, with 7 nucleotides matching TRBD1. Germline values: CDR1 ENHRY, CDR2 SYGVKD. The CDR3 loop spans 15 amino acids. With 0 bases clipped from V and 2 bases from J, the junction kept 3 bases outside the gene matches. The CDR3 reads CAISESQGRQETQYF. DNA for the CDR3: TGTGCCATCAGTGAGTCACAGGGGCGGCAAGAGACCCAGTACTTC.

The chain has TRBV5-1 and TRBJ2-5; 11 bases map to TRBD2. Germline CDR1 is SGHRS and CDR2 is YFSETQ. The V gene end was trimmed by 0 bases and the J gene end by 5 bases; junction bases not matched to a gene: 6. The CDR3 sequence is 16 residues long. CDR3: CASSLALAGGRETQYF. Here the CDR3 DNA reads TGCGCCAGCAGCTTGGCTCTAGCGGGGGGCCGGGAGACCCAGTACTTC.

This chain joins TRBV10-3 and TRBJ2-7; D ambiguous. The length of the CDR3 is 12 residues. Germline V gives CDR1 ENHRY, CDR2 SYGVKD. Trimming took 4 bases from V and 2 from J, leaving 6 bases between them. The CDR3 DNA reads TGTGCCATCAGTGGTGTGCCCTACGAGCAGTACTTC. Translation: CAISGVPYEQYF.

The chain is built from TRBV21-1 and TRBJ2-7; whether TRBD2, the table's D call, matches the DNA was not checked. TRBV21-1 is tagged as a pseudogene. The CDR3 runs 15 residues. CDR3 loop: CASSTRTYSSYEQYF. The CDR3 DNA follows: TGTGCCAGCAGCACCCGGACTTATAGCTCCTACGAGCAGTACTTC.

This clonotype was counted only a few times. The rearrangement uses TRBV25-1 and TRBJ2-5; D gene unclear. The CDR3 length is 12 residues. The germline gives CDR1 MGHDK, CDR2 SYGVNS. Trimming cost V 7 bases and J 6 bases, with 12 bases left between them. The CDR3 loop is CASTPGTQTQYF. CDR3 nucleotide sequence: TGTGCCAGCACACCAGGCACTCAGACCCAGTACTTC.

The rearrangement uses TRBV25-1 and TRBJ2-1, with 10 bases matching TRBD2. Germline assignment: CDR1 MGHDK and CDR2 SYGVNS. After removal of 7 bases from V and 5 bases from J, the junction contained 14 bases not matched to a gene. CDR3 length equals 17 residues. The CDR3 coding sequence is TGTGCCAGCACCGACCAGAAACGGACTAGCGGAGACAATGAGCAGTTCTTC. This translates into CASTDQKRTSGDNEQFF.

The chain combines TRBV29-1 with TRBJ1-1; 9 nucleotides match TRBD1. V gave up 0 bases and J gave up 4 bases; unmatched junction bases: 3. Germline V gives CDR1 SQVTM, CDR2 ANQGSEA. The CDR3 totals 14 residues. The CDR3 reads CSVEDSDRGTEAFF. The CDR3 DNA follows: TGCAGCGTTGAAGATTCGGACAGGGGCACTGAAGCTTTCTTT. The full variable domain, its missing parts supplied by reference TRBV29-1 and TRBJ1-1, is SAVISQKPSRDICQRGTSLTIQCQVDSQVTMMFWYRQQPGQSLTLIATANQGSEATYESGFVIDKFPISRPNLTFSTLTVSNMSPEDSSIYLCSVEDSDRGTEAFFGQGTRLTVV.

This clonotype was detected only a few times. The V call is TRBV5-1, the J call TRBJ1-2; 10 bases map to TRBD1. V shed 4 bases, J shed 7 bases, and the junction held 7 bases outside the gene matches. Germline V gene lookup returns CDR1 SGHRS and CDR2 YFSETQ. CDR3 length: 14 amino acids. The chain's CDR3 is CASSQGQGQGGYTF. CDR3 in DNA: TGCGCCAGCAGCCAGGGACAGGGGCAAGGTGGCTACACCTTC.

The chain has TRBV12-3 or TRBV12-4 and TRBJ2-5, with 9 bases fitting TRBD1. V gave up 7 bases and J gave up 4 bases; unmatched junction bases: 16. There are 17 residues in the CDR3. This CDR3 reads CASTKLLDRGVLETQYF. The CDR3 bases are TGTGCCAGCACTAAACTCCTGGACAGGGGAGTATTAGAGACCCAGTACTTC.

This chain joins TRBV7-9 and TRBJ2-3; 13 bases map to TRBD2. The V and J ends lost 2 bases and 6 bases, in that order; junction bases with no gene match: 2. Germline values: CDR1 SEHNR, CDR2 FQNEAQ (reference sequence). The CDR3 length is 15 residues. CDR3 loop: CASSLQLAGGDTQYF. In DNA, the CDR3 is TGTGCCAGCAGCTTACAACTAGCGGGAGGGGATACGCAGTATTTT. The full variable domain, its missing parts supplied by reference TRBV7-9 and TRBJ2-3, is DTGVSQNPRHKITKRGQNVTFRCDPISEHNRLYWYRQTLGQGPEFLTYFQNEAQLEKSRLLSDRFSAERPKGSFSTLEIQRTEQGDSAMYLCASSLQLAGGDTQYFGPGTRLTVL.

The J gene is TRBJ2-3, the V gene TRBV20-1, with D maybe TRBD1 (5 bases). This CDR3 has 15 amino acids. Deletions cut 6 bases from V and 1 base from J, with 17 bases between. Germline loops: CDR1 DFQATT, CDR2 SNEGSKA (reference sequence). CDR3 in amino acids: CSALSGARGTDTQYF. CDR3 sequence (DNA): TGCAGTGCCTTGAGTGGGGCCCGTGGCACAGATACGCAGTATTTT.

The chain joins TRBV7-9 to TRBJ2-5; 9 bases line up with TRBD2. Trimming took 8 bases from V and 4 from J; bases not matched to a gene: 11. CDR3 length: 15 amino acids. CDR1 and CDR2 (germline): SEHNR, FQNEAQ (reference sequence). The CDR3 spells CASYRAGGIRETQYF. The CDR3 coding sequence is TGTGCCAGCTATCGAGCGGGGGGAATCCGAGAGACCCAGTACTTC.

This rearrangement joins TRBV11-2 to TRBJ1-2, with D tentatively TRBD1 (5 bases). Trimming left V 1 base short and J 8 bases short, with 14 bases between. Germline assignment: CDR1 SGHAT and CDR2 FQNNGV. The CDR3 consists of 14 residues. DNA for the CDR3: TGTGCCAGCAGCTTAGGGGGGGGGTCGAAAGGCTACACCTTC. Translating it yields CASSLGGGSKGYTF.

This chain links TRBV15 with TRBJ1-4, with a possible D match to TRBD1 (6 bases). The V gene lost 3 bases and the J gene lost 6 bases, with 17 bases spanning the gap. Per the germline V gene, CDR1 is LNHNV and CDR2 is YYDKDF (reference sequence). CDR3 size: 16 residues. The DNA for the CDR3 is TGTGCCACCAGCAGGGCCGGACAGTTAACATATGAAAAACTGTTTTTT. Residues: CATSRAGQLTYEKLFF.

The chain uses TRBV2 and TRBJ2-5; D not certain. Trimming took 4 bases from V and 5 from J, leaving 11 bases between them. The CDR3 consists of 13 residues. Germline V CDR1 and CDR2: SNHLY, FYNNEI. For the CDR3, the DNA is TGTGCCAGCAGTGCGGACGGTCGTGAGACCCAGTACTTC. Translating it yields CASSADGRETQYF.

The gene calls are TRBV12-3 or TRBV12-4 and TRBJ2-2; 7 nucleotides align to TRBD1. J lost 5 bases, V lost 7 bases, and 4 bases had no gene match. The CDR3 contains 13 residues. CDR3 coding DNA: TGTGCCAGCATGACAGGGTTGACCGGGGAGCTGTTTTTT. This codes for CASMTGLTGELFF.